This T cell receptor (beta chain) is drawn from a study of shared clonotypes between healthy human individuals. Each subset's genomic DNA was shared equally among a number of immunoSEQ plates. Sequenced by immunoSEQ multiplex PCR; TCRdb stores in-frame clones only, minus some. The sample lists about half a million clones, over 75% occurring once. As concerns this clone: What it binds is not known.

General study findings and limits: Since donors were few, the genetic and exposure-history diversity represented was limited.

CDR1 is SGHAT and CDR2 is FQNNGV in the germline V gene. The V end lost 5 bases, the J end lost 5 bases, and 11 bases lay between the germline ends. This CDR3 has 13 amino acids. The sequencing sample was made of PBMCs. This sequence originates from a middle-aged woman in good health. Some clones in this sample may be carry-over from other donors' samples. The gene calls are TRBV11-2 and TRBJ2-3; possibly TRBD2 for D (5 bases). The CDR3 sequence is CASSPGLRDTQYF. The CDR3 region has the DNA TGTGCCAGCAGCCCTGGACTGCGAGATACGCAGTATTTT.